The T cell receptor beta chain under discussion was sequenced for a study of lymphopenia after photon versus proton radiotherapy. Relative to its sample, this clone is medium-sized. Its antigen is unidentified. Germline V CDR1 and CDR2: MNHEY, SMNVEV (reference sequence). This CDR3 region has 13 residues. Germline trimming cut 5 bases from V and 3 bases from J; bases unmatched to any gene: 2. The protocol was immunoSEQ multiplex PCR, while the TCRdb copy is restricted to in-frame clones and leaves out a portion. Of about 20,000 clones in the sample, about four fifths are singletons; the top ten hold under 3.5%. Study-level points and caveats: Post-nadir TCR diversity decline inversely tracked overall survival among those who died. Only patients who died were analyzed for survival; proton advantage is unproven. Post-nadir diversity loss with photons came from oligoclonal expansion, particularly CD8+ Temra cells.

The sequence came from a woman aged 45-65 years with pancreatic cancer. The chain recombines TRBV27 with TRBJ2-7, with 9 nucleotides matching TRBD1. The sample was peripheral blood, taken from a patient treated with photon-based radiotherapy. The CDR3 region has the DNA TGTGCCAGCAGTATGACAGGGGGCTACGAGCAGTACTTC. Translating it yields CASSMTGGYEQYF.